This T cell receptor beta chain was sequenced during a study of cytomegalovirus exposure and HLA in healthy donors (TCRdb year 2017). Turning to the overall study: An earlier analysis of several hundred of the donors reported 250 to 300 Gb of sequence data and 95 million to 130 million unique TCR beta sequences obtained from some 170 million T cells. The later analysis used no new phenotypic data to find candidate immune exposures, relying instead on TCR beta sequences and their occurrence across donors. Donor age, sex, ethnicity and CMV serostatus were collected together with the repertoire data. About 280 gigabases of sequencing data and about 92 million unique TCR sequences made up an early release that covered nearly 650 HLA-typed donors. A separate validation cohort of roughly 130 different subjects was used in addition to the 666-subject first cohort. The study was designed to test whether signatures of past pathogen exposure could be identified by cataloging public T cell receptors. In an earlier analysis of around 540 of the donors, high-throughput TCR beta sequencing was used to judge whether each TCR beta V gene segment behaved as functional or pseudogenic. The number of typed donors differed by locus: roughly 620-630 for A, B, C, DRB1 and DQB1; approximately 520 for DQA1; 606 for DPA1; and around 470 for DPB1. Among roughly 370 genotyped donors of the cohort, an average of approximately 240,000 unique TCR beta nucleotide sequences were sequenced per donor, around 18% of them non-productive. The study combined high-throughput TCR immunosequencing, statistical association of individual TCRs with disease status, and machine learning to predict cytomegalovirus infection status. Class I and class II HLA loci were covered by the typing at four-digit resolution. Every repertoire in the discovery cohort had been generated on one and the same sequencing platform. To study patterns of TCR occurrence, a later analysis re-analyzed previously published TCR beta repertoires from just over 650 donors and added high-resolution HLA genotyping. Four to six DR-DQ haplotypes were handled as single units for association and clustering because linkage in the cohort was strong. A later genetic analysis took genome-wide SNP genotypes for 398 of the 666 donors and used that subset as a discovery cohort. The study profiled the T cell repertoires of 550 to 700 subjects by immunosequencing and related them to cytomegalovirus serostatus. The genetic ancestry cluster associated with self-reported Caucasian donors included roughly 84% of the 398 genotyped donors. Study-wide conclusions, independent of this receptor: HLA typing was unavailable for some donors at each locus, so association tests used only the typed subset. Cytomegalovirus status was reported to be diagnosed by the classifier with high specificity and sensitivity in both the original and validation cohorts. A further reported finding was that TCR beta sequences accurately predicted the HLA-A and HLA-B alleles for most subjects in the first cohort. A later genetic analysis associated a missense DCLRE1C variant with V-gene and J-gene trimming of TCR beta chains, and an independent cohort replicated the association. Most TCR sequences were seen in very few donors, while some public TCRs were found in many individuals. This cohort had only TCR beta chains sequenced, and the lack of alpha or paired-chain data limited which features could be detected. A group of highly shared sequence variants was considered likely to be a technical artifact of the sequencing pipeline. CMV serostatus was the only immune exposure information available for the cohort. In a later genetic analysis, fewer N-insertions in productive TCRs were reported among donors in an Asian-associated ancestry cluster than the roughly 700-donor mean. In vitro tests confirmed that a few of the cytomegalovirus-associated TCR beta chains recognize cytomegalovirus antigens. In a later analysis, 16,951 TCR beta sequences were associated with specific HLA alleles at a false discovery rate of 0.05. In a later analysis, most CMV-associated TCR beta chains were found to appear HLA-restricted, with HLA associations seemingly driven largely by CMV exposure. An earlier analysis of approximately 530 of the donors showed that most TCR beta V segments appeared in productive rearrangements either about 87% or about 30% of the time, which broadly matched IMGT annotations. The 87-base-pair reads could not distinguish some IMGT-functional V segments, including TRBV6-2 and TRBV6-3, so those segments were excluded. It was suggested by the authors that the approach could potentially be generalized to other disease states and immunological phenotypes. Correlated functional status among segregating V segments might reflect linkage disequilibrium, but an unknown experimental factor could not be ruled out. A later analysis found that HLA-associated TCR beta chains were more clonally expanded and had lower generation probabilities than equally common non-associated chains. In a later analysis, TCR association rates were found to vary across HLA loci, with the most associated TCRs seen for DRB1 alleles and the fewest for HLA-C alleles. The earlier analysis of around 600 of the donors excluded over 15 rarely observed V segments, including chromosome 9 orphons, because counts were too low. Assigning TCR associations to individual alleles was difficult when HLA alleles, especially DR and DQ, strongly co-occurred. In the study, about 150 TCR beta chains were listed as associated with cytomegalovirus. Sequencing depth was assumed to be roughly uniform across donors in the presence/absence analyses, though that assumption may not hold. A later analysis reported that several top co-occurrence clusters appeared linked to parvovirus B19, influenza, CMV and Epstein-Barr virus.

V is reduced by 0 bases and J by 1 base, leaving a spacing of 9 bases between them. The CDR3, cysteine through phenylalanine, is 15 amino acids long. The read is trimmed to its CDR3 DNA, 45 bases read in frame from base 1. As encoded in the germline V gene (reference sequence), CDR1 is MNHEY while CDR2 is SMNVEV. The receptor library was made with the immunoSEQ multiplex PCR assay. The multiplex PCR relied on a mix of 60 forward primers for TCR Vbeta segments and 13 reverse primers for TCR Jbeta segments. The CDR3 region of rearranged TCR beta genes was amplified from genomic DNA by a multiplex PCR assay. Amplified TCR beta libraries were sequenced as 87-base-pair reads on the Illumina HiSeq System. From the authors' description of their analysis: A later analysis counted about 80 million unique TCR beta chains across the 650 to 800 repertoires, and roughly 9.9 million of these chains were shared by at least two donors. Raw reads were error-corrected and collapsed into unique sequences by a nearest-neighbor algorithm in which closely related sequences were merged to remove PCR and sequencing errors. Alignment of CDR3 sequences to IMGT reference sequences was used to assign V, D and J gene segments. For a sequence to be retained, a match of at least six nucleotides was required to both a V gene segment and a J gene segment. A rearrangement counted as productive if the CDR3 had no stop codons and remained in frame with V and J, and every other rearrangement counted as non-productive. CDR3 was defined according to IMGT convention as the region running from the second conserved V-encoded cysteine to the conserved J-encoded phenylalanine. The earlier analysis of around 640 of the donors excluded sequences that lacked an unambiguous match to a single V gene segment. An earlier analysis of some 610 of the donors called V segments functional above 56.7% productive rearrangements and segregating when the between-donor standard deviation exceeded 5%. To diagnose cytomegalovirus status from the catalog of TCR beta chain sequences, a statistical classification framework was built. V and J gene assignment, in a later analysis, came from comparing TCR nucleotide sequences with IMGT/GENE-DB human TR gene sequences. The TCRdist pipeline was used in a later analysis to assign CDR3 sequences and most-parsimonious VDJ recombination scenarios. In a later analysis, every TCR beta chain was defined by the combination of its CDR3 amino acid sequence and its V-gene family, and reads without a unique V-gene family were dropped. As a way to deal with suspected cross-contamination and a sequencing artifact, a later analysis dropped hundreds of nucleotide sequences that were highly shared and had low generation probability. In a later analysis, a clonal expansion index for each public chain was calculated from normalized within-repertoire ranks of inferred template counts. In a later analysis, generation probabilities were computed using a VDJ recombination model fitted to out-of-frame rearrangements, and the results were checked against IGoR. In a later analysis, TCR-TCR, TCR-HLA and TCR-CMV co-occurrence was scored with hypergeometric tests, and a repertoire-size bias correction was applied to TCR pairs. A later analysis estimated false discovery rates by permuting HLA or CMV assignments 20 times. In a later analysis, co-occurring TCRs were grouped with DBSCAN, and TCRdist sequence similarity was added when clustering was performed within HLA-allele-positive subsets. Repertoires with fewer than 30,000 or more than 120,000 public chains were left out of co-occurrence clustering, as were five repertoires with anomalous nucleotide sharing. TCRdb stores this immuneACCESS table with in-frame sequences only. Part of the clones is absent; in the studies checked, under half of the shortfall reflects unresolved V genes, and no reason is known for the rest. Clonal size and the V and J genes are those of that table, whereas D and trimming came from the DNA. The sample data list more than 110,000 clones, and around four fifths of these were observed just once. The ten largest clonotypes hold about 1.4% of the sample.

In regard to this clone: Its antigen remains undetermined. The sample holds no much larger clone one base away, and base qualities are not on file.

The cohort consisted of fewer than 700 healthy bone marrow donors. At the time of sampling, all cohort members were nominally healthy, though unrecorded immune exposures were likely present. The donor tested CMV seropositive and was one of the 289 seropositive cohort members. Every donor gave a peripheral blood sample, and the peripheral blood mononuclear cells from that sample were used for TCR beta sequencing. The Qiagen DNeasy Blood Extraction Kit was used to extract genomic DNA from the blood cell samples. The material sequenced was PBMCs. This sequence was found in a man under 40 in good health and CMV-seropositive. The chain is assembled from TRBV27 and TRBJ1-1; TRBD1 is possibly the D segment (5 matching bases). The DNA sequence follows: TGTGCCAGCAGTTTATCGGGCGGGGGGAACACTGAAGCTTTCTTT. Its protein is CASSLSGGGNTEAFF.